This TCR beta chain was found in a study of post-analysis software for immune sequencing data. Overall study: Several disease courses (relapsing-remitting, secondary progressive and progressive-relapsing) of multiple sclerosis were included. General study results and limits: TRBV5-6, TRBV5-1 and TRBV20-1 were among roughly 5 TRBV segments more frequent in patients than controls. Batch-mates among the samples co-clustered strongly by F measure. Significantly lower normalized Chao1 diversity was seen in multiple sclerosis patients than in controls.

V lost 7 bases to trimming and J lost 4 bases, with 16 bases between them. The CDR3 loop spans 14 amino acids. CDR1 and CDR2 from the germline V gene are LNHDA and SQIVND (reference sequence). Prepared TCR beta cDNA libraries contained unique molecular identifiers. A population of 1 to 10 million T cells gave rise to about half a million cDNA molecules. A single record per CDR3 protein comes from TCRdb applying MiXCR to the PCR reads. Among about 540,000 distinct CDR3 sequences listed, roughly 34% were seen once. As to this clonotype: What it recognizes is unknown.

Sequenced input: blood. The rearrangement uses TRBV19 and TRBJ1-1, with D perhaps TRBD1 (5 bases). The receptor was derived from a girl aged 2-17 years with multiple sclerosis. In DNA form, the CDR3 reads TGTGCCAGTACCCAGGGCCGGGGATCCACTGAAGCTTTCTTT. It yields the protein CASTQGRGSTEAFF.